Listed below are T cell receptor beta chains from one sample, sequenced in a study of T-cell reconstitution after alpha-beta-depleted transplantation in children. Each CDR3 protein gets one entry after TCRdb re-called the PCR reads with MiXCR. The sample holds 700,000 to 950,000 distinct CDR3 sequences; roughly 15% are singletons and the top ten take approximately 4.5%. The material sequenced was PBMCs, mostly from graft donor cells, taken 360 days after TCRalphabeta/CD19-depleted stem cell transplant. The origin of the receptors is a male patient aged 5 to 17 who had a stem cell transplant for acute lymphoblastic leukemia, so the T cells may come from the graft donor. Each CDR3 is given with its conserved first and last residue. A D gene is named only where the DNA matches it firmly. Clone size appears in some rows only: once, few, many, or a class for an expanded clone.

TRBJ2-5 TRBD1 TRBV7-9 few CASSAMDRAGETQYF TGTGCCAGCAGCGCGATGGACAGGGCGGGAGAGACCCAGTACTTC
TRBJ1-1 . TRBV25-1 . CASRGLGPGPNTEAFF TGTGCCAGCAGGGGATTGGGACCCGGGCCGAACACTGAAGCTTTCTTT
TRBJ2-3 TRBD2 TRBV6-2/TRBV6-3 many CASKGTSARTDTQYF TGTGCCAGCAAAGGGACTAGCGCTCGCACAGATACGCAGTATTTT
TRBJ2-7 . TRBV12-3/TRBV12-4 . CASSFHLGGSYEQYF TGTGCCAGCAGTTTTCACTTGGGGGGATCCTACGAGCAGTACTTC
TRBJ2-7 TRBD1 TRBV11-1 . CASSPPVRRRGLSSYEQYF TGTGCCAGCAGCCCCCCCGTGCGCCGAAGGGGGCTAAGCTCCTACGAGCAGTACTTC
TRBJ2-7 TRBD1 TRBV12-3/TRBV12-4 few CASSSPRDRAYEQYF TGTGCCAGCAGTTCACCCCGGGACAGGGCCTACGAGCAGTACTTC
TRBJ2-1 TRBD2 TRBV5-1 few CASSLWGTSGMDEQFF TGCGCCAGCAGCTTGTGGGGGACTAGCGGGATGGATGAGCAGTTCTTC
TRBJ1-2 . TRBV29-1 many CSVATALANYGYTF TGCAGCGTGGCGACAGCGTTAGCTAACTATGGCTACACCTTC
TRBJ2-5 TRBD1 TRBV5-1 . CASSLSDRVLGETQYF TGCGCCAGCAGCTTGAGCGACAGGGTATTAGGAGAGACCCAGTACTTC
TRBJ2-7 . TRBV5-4 many CASSLGLVSYEQYF TGTGCCAGCAGCTTGGGACTAGTTTCCTACGAGCAGTACTTC
TRBJ1-2 . TRBV12-3/TRBV12-4 few CASSLPGGAGNYGYTF TGTGCCAGCAGTTTACCAGGCGGGGCGGGTAACTATGGCTACACCTTC